The 27 T cell receptor beta chains below come from one sample, sequenced in a study of cytomegalovirus exposure and HLA in healthy donors. The PCR made use of 60 Vbeta and 13 Jbeta primers. The repertoire was sequenced with immunoSEQ multiplex PCR; TCRdb's copy has only in-frame clones and lacks some. The sample lists fewer than 250,000 clones, 82% occurring once. The sample comprised PBMCs. These TCRs come from a man in his forties in good health and CMV-seropositive.

This chain links TRBV7-9 with TRBJ2-7; TRBD1 matches 7 bases. V was clipped by 4 bases and J by 5 bases; unmatched bases: 8. Per the germline V gene, CDR1 is SEHNR and CDR2 is FQNEAQ (reference sequence). The CDR3 sequence is 14 residues long. CDR3 sequence: CASSYATGLDEQYV. The CDR3 bases are TGTGCCAGCAGCTACGCGACAGGGTTGGACGAGCAGTACGTC.

This rearrangement joins TRBV9 to TRBJ1-1; TRBD1 matches 9 bases. The CDR3 sequence is 15 residues long. Germline V gene sequence: CDR1 SGDLS, CDR2 YYNGEE. The V gene end was trimmed by 3 bases and the J gene end by 4 bases; junction bases not matched to a gene: 7. The chain's CDR3 is CASSANRGRGTEAFF. The DNA of the CDR3 is TGTGCCAGCAGCGCCAACAGGGGGCGCGGCACTGAAGCTTTCTTT.

The chain combines TRBV9 with TRBJ2-1; 9 nucleotides align to TRBD2. CDR1 and CDR2 (germline): SGDLS, YYNGEE. V was pared by 2 bases and J by 8 bases, with 8 bases of the junction left unmatched. There are 15 residues in the CDR3. The CDR3 region has the DNA TGTGCCAGCAGCGTGGGACTAGCCCAAGGCGATGAGCAGTTCTTC. This translates into CASSVGLAQGDEQFF.

The J gene is TRBJ2-1, the V gene TRBV5-8; 9 bases agree with TRBD2. This CDR3 is 17 amino acids long. J lost 8 bases, V lost 0 bases, and 12 bases had no gene match. Germline values: CDR1 SGHTS, CDR2 YDEGEE. The CDR3 protein is CASSLGRMLAGDYEQFF. As DNA, the CDR3 is TGTGCCAGCAGCTTGGGCAGGATGTTAGCGGGAGATTATGAGCAGTTCTTC.

The chain is built from TRBV7-2 and TRBJ2-5, with TRBD1 matching over 7 bases. Trimming took 3 bases from V and 6 from J; bases not matched to a gene: 13. Germline CDR1 SGHTA, CDR2 FQGNSA. The CDR3 is 16 amino acids. CDR3 bases: TGTGCCAGCAGCTTCCCTGGGACAGATCCCGCGAAGACCCAGTACTTC. It translates to CASSFPGTDPAKTQYF. Complete variable domain (other parts from reference TRBV7-2 and TRBJ2-5): GAGVSQSPSNKVTEKGKDVELRCDPISGHTALYWYRQSLGQGLEFLIYFQGNSAPDKSGLPSDRFSAERTGGSVSTLTIQRTQQEDSAVYLCASSFPGTDPAKTQYFGPGTRLLVL.

This chain links TRBV10-3 with TRBJ2-3, with D possibly TRBD2 on 7 matching bases. CDR3 length equals 14 residues. CDR1 and CDR2 from the germline V gene are ENHRY and SYGVKD. V was clipped by 4 bases and J by 8 bases, with 16 bases between them. CDR3: CAISGGGHIGTQYF. CDR3 in DNA: TGTGCCATCAGTGGGGGGGGACATATCGGTACGCAGTATTTT.

The J gene is TRBJ1-1, the V gene TRBV14, with unresolved D. The CDR3 contains 17 residues. Germline V gene sequence: CDR1 SGHDN, CDR2 FVKESK. Trimming shortened V by 4 bases and J by 1 base, and 19 bases separated the two germline ends. The CDR3 loop reads CASSLPADEETNTEAFF. CDR3 DNA sequence: TGTGCCAGCAGCCTCCCCGCGGATGAGGAAACGAACACTGAAGCTTTCTTT.

Notes on this clone: This CDR3 is also generated by other DNA sequences in the sample. V usage is TRBV6-5 and J usage is TRBJ2-4; 9 bases map to TRBD1. Germline V gives CDR1 MNHEY, CDR2 SVGAGI. The CDR3 extends over 16 amino acids. V trimming: 0 bases; J trimming: 1 base; junction bases outside the gene matches: 1. Written as DNA, the CDR3 is TGTGCCAGCAGTTACTCCGGACAGGGGGCCAAAAACATTCAGTACTTC. This sequence encodes CASSYSGQGAKNIQYF.

This chain joins TRBV7-3 and TRBJ2-3; TRBD1 is a possible D gene (5 bases). The CDR3 runs 13 residues. Germline-derived CDR1 and CDR2 are SGHTA and FQGTGA. V lost 5 bases and J 3 bases, leaving 9 bases between the germline ends. The CDR3 protein is CASSTSGTDTQYF. As DNA, the CDR3 is TGTGCCAGCAGCACCTCAGGGACAGATACGCAGTATTTT.

The rearrangement links TRBV10-2 to TRBJ2-7; possibly TRBD2 for D (6 bases). Trimming shortened V by 10 bases and J by 0 bases, and 19 bases separated the two germline ends. In germline, CDR1 is WSHSY, CDR2 SAAADI. The CDR3 sequence is 15 residues long. The CDR3 DNA sequence: TGCGCCACCAAGGAGGCGGGACTCCTCTCCTACGAGCAGTACGTC. As protein: CATKEAGLLSYEQYV.

The rearrangement uses TRBV5-1 and TRBJ2-1; the match to TRBD2 covers 10 bases. Germline V gives CDR1 SGHRS, CDR2 YFSETQ. This CDR3 comprises 15 residues. The trim removed 2 bases at V and 3 bases at J, leaving 2 bases unmatched. CDR3 loop: CASSFRTSGYNEQFF. The CDR3, as DNA: TGCGCCAGCAGCTTTAGGACTAGCGGCTACAATGAGCAGTTCTTC.

V is TRBV11-2 and J is TRBJ2-2, with a possible D match to TRBD1 (6 bases). This CDR3 region has 14 residues. V dropped 8 bases and J dropped 1 base, with 11 bases sitting between them. CDR1 and CDR2 from the germline V gene are SGHAT and FQNNGV. CDR3 protein: CASGIQGNTGELFF. The CDR3 DNA reads TGTGCCAGCGGTATACAGGGGAACACCGGGGAGCTGTTTTTT.

J is TRBJ1-2 and V is TRBV27, with 9 bases lining up with TRBD1. CDR1 and CDR2 from the germline V gene are MNHEY and SMNVEV (reference sequence). This CDR3 has 14 residues. Trimming cost V 6 bases and J 6 bases; bases outside gene matches: 8. The CDR3 DNA is TGTGCCAGCAGCACTCAGGGGACAGGGAATGGCTACACCTTC. Translated: CASSTQGTGNGYTF.

In this sample, this clone turned up once. The genes are TRBV5-1 and TRBJ2-7; perhaps TRBD1 as D (6 bases). This CDR3 is built from 17 residues. The germline V gene has CDR1 SGHRS and CDR2 YFSETQ. The germline V and J ends were trimmed by 1 base and 3 bases, with 20 bases remaining between them. CDR3: CASSLTSHRVGGYEQYF. The CDR3 region has the DNA TGCGCCAGCAGCTTGACCTCCCACAGGGTGGGCGGCTACGAGCAGTACTTC.

For the CDR3, the DNA is TGTGCCAGCAGCGTGTCCGGGGGACTCTCCTACGAGCAGTACTTC. Translated, it gives CASSVSGGLSYEQYF. The V gene is TRBV9, the J gene TRBJ2-7; tentative D call: TRBD2 (6 bases). The V gene's germline CDR1 is SGDLS and CDR2 YYNGEE. This CDR3 spans 15 amino acids. V was trimmed by 2 bases and J by 0 bases, leaving 12 bases between them.

CDR3 DNA: TGTGCCAGCTCAACAGGGGCTGGAGAGACCCAGTACTTC. Amino acids: CASSTGAGETQYF. The chain recombines TRBV18 with TRBJ2-5, with 7 nucleotides matching TRBD1. Germline values: CDR1 KGHSH, CDR2 LQKENI. This CDR3 has 13 amino acids. The V segment lost 5 bases and the J segment 4 bases; nucleotides outside the gene matches: 4.

This rearrangement joins TRBV2 to TRBJ2-1; 8 bases are a match to TRBD1. This CDR3 contains 14 residues. Germline V gene data show CDR1 as SNHLY and CDR2 as FYNNEI. V lost 8 bases to trimming and J lost 3 bases; unmatched junction nucleotides: 6. DNA for the CDR3: TGTGCCAGCCCAGGGGGCCCTTACTACAATGAGCAGTTCTTC. It codes for CASPGGPYYNEQFF.

V usage is TRBV6-6 and J usage is TRBJ1-6, with 8 bases matching TRBD1. The CDR3 spans 14 residues. Losses at the gene ends were 6 bases for V and 10 bases for J; bases not matched to a gene: 8. Germline values: CDR1 MNHNY, CDR2 SVGAGI (reference sequence). CDR3 in DNA: TGTGCCAGCAGCTACGACAGGGGTCGCTCACCCCTCCACTTT. Protein sequence: CASSYDRGRSPLHF.

This clone was detected once. The genes are TRBV20-1 and TRBJ2-7; the D is unclear. The CDR3 runs 11 residues. Per germline, CDR1 DFQATT and CDR2 SNEGSKA (reference sequence). The ends were cut back, 3 bases at V and 6 bases at J, with 9 bases in the middle. The CDR3 is CSARETREQYF. For the CDR3, the DNA is TGCAGTGCTAGGGAGACCCGCGAGCAGTACTTC.

The chain carries TRBV14 and TRBJ2-3; tentative D call: TRBD2 (5 bases). This CDR3 has 16 residues. The V end was cut by 4 bases, the J end by 2 bases, with 16 bases between. From germline, CDR1 is SGHDN and CDR2 FVKESK. This CDR3 is CASSPRWRALTDTQYF. In nucleotides, the CDR3 is TGTGCCAGCAGCCCCCGGTGGCGGGCCCTCACAGATACGCAGTATTTT.

This chain connects TRBV4-1 to TRBJ2-1; 11 nucleotides align to TRBD2. From germline, CDR1 is MGHRA and CDR2 YSYEKL. J gave up 4 bases and V 4 bases, and 3 bases lay outside the gene matches. This CDR3 spans 15 amino acids. The CDR3 DNA sequence: TGCGCCAGCAGCCCCGGACTAGCGGGTTACAATGAGCAGTTCTTC. Translating it yields CASSPGLAGYNEQFF.

This clone was seen a single time. V is TRBV11-2 and J is TRBJ2-3, with 11 nucleotides matching TRBD2. The junction had 14 bases not matched to a gene; V was cut back by 1 base and J by 5 bases. Germline V gene data show CDR1 as SGHAT and CDR2 as FQNNGV. The CDR3 spans 19 residues. DNA of the CDR3: TGTGCCAGCAGCTTAGTAGCCGCCTCACTAGCGGGAGAGGGAGATACGCAGTATTTT. Translated: CASSLVAASLAGEGDTQYF.

The rearrangement joins TRBV5-1 to TRBJ2-7; 7 bases are shared with TRBD1. Germline values: CDR1 SGHRS, CDR2 YFSETQ. With 6 bases clipped from V and 8 bases from J, the junction kept 17 bases outside the gene matches. CDR3 length equals 15 residues. The CDR3 here is CASTEQGPAGSKQYF. The CDR3, as DNA: TGCGCCAGCACCGAACAGGGGCCCGCAGGTAGCAAGCAGTACTTC.

As regards this clone: The identical CDR3 is also encoded by other nucleotide sequences in the sample. V is TRBV9 and J is TRBJ1-1; unclear D gene. Deletions cut 4 bases from V and 8 bases from J, with 18 bases between. CDR3 length: 14 residues. Germline V gives CDR1 SGDLS, CDR2 YYNGEE. CDR3 amino acids: CASSPAAGFSEAFF. The CDR3 nucleotides are TGTGCCAGCAGCCCCGCGGCCGGATTCTCCGAAGCTTTCTTT.

This rearrangement joins TRBV11-2 to TRBJ2-1; tentative D call: TRBD2 (6 bases). This CDR3 spans 14 amino acids. V was clipped by 7 bases and J by 9 bases, with 19 bases between them. Germline values: CDR1 SGHAT, CDR2 FQNNGV. This CDR3 is CASTVGLADFEQFF. The CDR3 DNA sequence: TGTGCCAGCACGGTCGGGTTAGCGGATTTTGAGCAGTTCTTC.

Comment on this clone: The same CDR3 can be traced to other DNA sequences in this sample. V is TRBV5-1 and J is TRBJ2-3; D might be TRBD2 (6 bases). The CDR3 length is 15 residues. V was clipped by 0 bases and J by 2 bases, with 10 bases between them. Germline V gene data show CDR1 as SGHRS and CDR2 as YFSETQ. The CDR3 reads CASSLGLAATDTQYF. The CDR3 coding sequence is TGCGCCAGCAGCTTGGGGTTAGCGGCCACAGATACGCAGTATTTT.

V usage is TRBV7-2 and J usage is TRBJ1-1; unclear D gene. Trimming cost V 4 bases and J 0 bases, with 9 bases left between them. Germline V gives CDR1 SGHTA, CDR2 FQGNSA. The CDR3 extends over 14 amino acids. CDR3 DNA: TGTGCCAGCAGCTACTCCGGGATGAACACTGAAGCTTTCTTT. Amino acid sequence: CASSYSGMNTEAFF.